This T cell receptor (beta chain) was identified during a study of tumor-infiltrating lymphocytes in localized non-small cell lung cancer. As for the study in general: Several tumor histologies, both smoking statuses, and some post-neoadjuvant chemotherapy samples were included.

Produced via immunoSEQ multiplex PCR; TCRdb's table is partial and in-frame only. The data contain over 7,500 clones, around 80% of them singletons. Germline V gene sequence: CDR1 MNHEY, CDR2 SVGAGI. The CDR3 consists of 14 residues. Trimming took 8 bases from V and 6 from J, leaving 17 bases between them. Study conclusions and caveats: Higher tumor T cell infiltration than in uninvolved lung was supported by TCRbeta sequencing.

Comment on this clone: The antigen is unknown.

The chain couples TRBV6-5 to TRBJ1-5; weak D call: TRBD1 (6 bases). The receptor's source is a human donor with non-small cell lung cancer. Material: uninvolved lung tissue not adjacent to the tumor. CDR3 nucleotide sequence: TGTGCCAGCGGGACGGACAGTGTTTCTCAGCCCCAGCATTTT. The encoded protein is CASGTDSVSQPQHF.